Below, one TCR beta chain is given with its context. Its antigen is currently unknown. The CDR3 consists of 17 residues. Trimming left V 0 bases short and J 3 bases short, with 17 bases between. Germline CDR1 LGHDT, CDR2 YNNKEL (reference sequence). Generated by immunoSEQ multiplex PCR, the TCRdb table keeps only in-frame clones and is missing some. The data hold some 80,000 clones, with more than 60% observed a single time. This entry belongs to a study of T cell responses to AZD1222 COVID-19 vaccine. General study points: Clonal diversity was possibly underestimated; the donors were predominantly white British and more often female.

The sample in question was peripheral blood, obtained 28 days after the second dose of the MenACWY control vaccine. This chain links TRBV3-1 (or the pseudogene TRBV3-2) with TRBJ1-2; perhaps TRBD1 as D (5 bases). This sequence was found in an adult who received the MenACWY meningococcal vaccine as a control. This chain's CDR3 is CASSQDVGGAAYYGYTF. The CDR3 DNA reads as TGTGCCAGCAGCCAAGATGTAGGAGGGGCCGCCTACTATGGCTACACCTTC.